The 31 T cell receptor beta chains given below trace back to one sample, sequenced in a study of blood T cells in healthy people across ages. Alongside a J-beta primer mix, a sample-barcoded 5' primer served in a second PCR lasting roughly 6 to 11 cycles. TCRdb passed the 5' RACE reads through MiXCR, listing each CDR3 protein once. The sample carries some 1.5 million distinct CDR3 sequences, roughly 27% recorded once. The sample comprised blood. The source of these receptors is a woman aged 25 to 39 in good health.

V usage is TRBV27 and J usage is TRBJ1-5, with D maybe TRBD1 (5 bases). The germline CDR1 and CDR2 sequences are MNHEY and SMNVEV (reference sequence). This CDR3 region has 14 residues. The V end lost 6 bases, the J end lost 6 bases, and 15 bases lay between the germline ends. CDR3 sequence reads: CASSGGYSIQPQHF. The CDR3 DNA sequence: TGTGCCAGCAGCGGGGGGTACAGTATTCAGCCCCAGCATTTT.

The genes are TRBV9 and TRBJ2-1, with D perhaps TRBD1 (5 bases). The CDR3 length is 12 residues. Trimming pared 5 bases from V and 8 bases from J, leaving 11 bases between. Germline CDR1 SGDLS, CDR2 YYNGEE. CDR3 sequence (DNA): TGTGCCAGCAGGGCTGGGGCGGATGAGCAGTTCTTC. It specifies CASRAGADEQFF.

This clonotype occurred a few times. The chain's CDR3 is CASSLASGPSNEQFF. The DNA for the CDR3 is TGTGCCAGCAGCCTAGCCTCCGGGCCAAGCAATGAGCAGTTCTTC. This rearrangement joins TRBV7-3 to TRBJ2-1; possible D gene TRBD2, 5 bases. CDR1 and CDR2 from the germline V gene are SGHTA and FQGTGA. The CDR3 runs 15 residues. V gave up 5 bases and J gave up 6 bases, with 17 bases separating them.

This clonotype has at least ten counts. The V gene is TRBV7-2, the J gene TRBJ1-5; D remains ambiguous. Germline V CDR1 and CDR2: SGHTA, FQGNSA. V was pared by 1 base and J by 3 bases, with 10 bases between. The CDR3 runs 15 residues. This CDR3 reads CASSLGSANNQPQHF. The CDR3 nucleotides are TGTGCCAGCAGCTTAGGTTCCGCCAACAATCAGCCCCAGCATTTT.

V usage is TRBV11-2 and J usage is TRBJ2-1; 12 bases map to TRBD2. Trimming took 1 base from V and 8 from J; bases not matched to a gene: 18. Germline CDR1 is SGHAT and CDR2 is FQNNGV. The CDR3 is 20 residues long. The CDR3 spells CASSLVPLSRGTSGWYEQFF. The CDR3 bases are TGTGCCAGCAGCTTAGTCCCCCTTTCACGCGGGACTAGCGGGTGGTATGAGCAGTTCTTC.

This clonotype was counted only a few times. The chain joins TRBV20-1 to TRBJ1-1, with 9 bases that match TRBD1. CDR3 length: 12 residues. CDR1 and CDR2 from the germline V gene are DFQATT and SNEGSKA (reference sequence). V lost 6 bases to trimming and J lost 7 bases; unmatched junction nucleotides: 6. The CDR3 nucleotides read TGCAGTGCGAGGACAGGGGCCGGTGAAGCTTTCTTT. It is translated as CSARTGAGEAFF.

This clonotype was seen a handful of times. The genes are TRBV18 and TRBJ2-1; a weak D match, TRBD2 (6 bases). Germline V gives CDR1 KGHSH, CDR2 LQKENI. Between the trimmed V and J ends, which lost 6 bases and 8 bases, there was a span of 20 bases. This CDR3 has 15 amino acids. CDR3 loop: CASSEMEGPTHEQFF. Written as DNA, the CDR3 is TGTGCCAGCTCCGAGATGGAGGGGCCTACCCATGAGCAGTTCTTC.

This clonotype has a single count. A much bigger clone sits one base away, suggesting this may be a read error. The J gene is TRBJ1-5, the V gene TRBV28; D is unresolved. CDR3 length equals 11 residues. CDR1 is MDHEN and CDR2 is SYDVKM in the germline V gene. CDR3: CASRGNQSQHF. The DNA for the CDR3 is TGTGCCAGCAGGGGCAATCAGTCCCAGCATTTT. Based on the CDR3 plus reference TRBV28 and TRBJ1-5, the full variable domain is DVKVTQSSRYLVKRTGEKVFLECVQDMDHENMFWYRQDPGLGLRLIYFSYDVKMKEKGDIPEGYSVSREKKERFSLILESASTNQTSMYLCASRGNQSQHFGDGTRLSIL.

There are a few counts of this clonotype. This chain links TRBV12-3 or TRBV12-4 with TRBJ2-4; 11 bases align to TRBD1. Trimming removed 5 bases from V and 6 bases from J; junction bases left unmatched: 6. This CDR3 has 15 amino acids. The CDR3 DNA is TGTGCCAGCAGTCACGGACAGGGGGCTGGAAACATTCAGTACTTC. Its translation: CASSHGQGAGNIQYF.

This clonotype was detected only a few times. The chain combines TRBV7-2 with TRBJ2-1, with TRBD2 identical over 8 bases. Germline V gene data show CDR1 as SGHTA and CDR2 as FQGNSA. V was pared by 2 bases and J by 7 bases, with 13 bases of the junction left unmatched. CDR3 length: 17 amino acids. CDR3 in DNA: TGTGCCAGCAGCTTAAATTCCCCCAGGGTAGCGGGGAATGAGCAGTTCTTC. Amino acids: CASSLNSPRVAGNEQFF.

The rearrangement links TRBV12-3 or TRBV12-4 to TRBJ1-5, with 8 positions matching TRBD1. The J segment lost 1 base and the V segment lost 7 bases, leaving 3 bases of the junction unmatched. The CDR3 consists of 14 residues. In nucleotides, the CDR3 is TGTGCCAGCAAGCAGGGGGCAAGCAATCAGCCCCAGCATTTT. Translating it yields CASKQGASNQPQHF.

This clonotype occurred many times. The chain joins TRBV4-1 to TRBJ1-2; 7 bases agree with TRBD1. The CDR3 runs 14 residues. The J segment lost 7 bases and the V segment lost 2 bases, leaving 7 bases of the junction unmatched. Germline loops: CDR1 MGHRA, CDR2 YSYEKL. CDR3 in amino acids: CASSQNRGMAGYTF. The CDR3 nucleotides are TGCGCCAGCAGCCAAAACAGGGGAATGGCTGGCTACACCTTC.

A word on this clonotype: Relative to the germline gene, one junction end is altered; a read error may explain this. The rearrangement joins TRBV2 to TRBJ2-3; either TRBD1 or TRBD2 may supply D (5 bases each). The CDR3 covers 13 residues. Looked up from germline, CDR1 is SNHLY and CDR2 is FYNNEI. The CDR3 sequence: CASSFNGADTQYF. CDR3 DNA: TGTGCCAGCAGCTTTAACGGGGCAGATACTCAGTATTTT.

This clonotype was seen a few times. The chain uses TRBV7-9 and TRBJ2-7, with 7 bases that match TRBD1. Unmatched junction bases numbered 11, after V lost 1 base and J lost 5 bases. Germline CDR1 and CDR2: SEHNR and FQNEAQ (reference sequence). CDR3 length equals 16 residues. The CDR3 sequence is CASSLERGGSIHEQYF. The CDR3 nucleotides read TGTGCCAGCAGCTTAGAAAGAGGGGGCAGTATCCACGAGCAGTACTTC.

This clonotype was observed a few times. At one boundary the junction diverges from the germline segment, which might be a read error. The V gene is TRBV2, the J gene TRBJ2-5, with D maybe TRBD1 (5 bases). The CDR3 spans 17 residues. Germline CDR1 is SNHLY and CDR2 is FYNNEI. The CDR3 region is CASSPGLQGTAQGTQYF. The CDR3 DNA reads TGTGCCAGCAGCCCCGGGCTCCAGGGAACAGCGCAAGGGACCCAGTACTTC.

The rearrangement uses TRBV7-2 and TRBJ2-5; no definite D call. Trimming took 1 base from V and 4 from J, leaving 13 bases between them. The CDR3 covers 15 residues. Per germline, CDR1 SGHTA and CDR2 FQGNSA. CDR3 sequence (DNA): TGTGCCAGCAGCTTAGAGGCCGGGTGGACAGAGACCCAGTACTTC. Protein sequence: CASSLEAGWTETQYF. The variable domain in full, with the rest retrieved from reference TRBV7-2 and TRBJ2-5, is GAGVSQSPSNKVTEKGKDVELRCDPISGHTALYWYRQSLGQGLEFLIYFQGNSAPDKSGLPSDRFSAERTGGSVSTLTIQRTQQEDSAVYLCASSLEAGWTETQYFGPGTRLLVL.

This clonotype was seen more than once but under ten times. The CDR3 DNA is TGTGCCAGCAGTCCTGACAGGGCTACTCTGTGGATAGCTAACTATGGCTACACCTTC. Protein: CASSPDRATLWIANYGYTF. The chain couples TRBV6-1 to TRBJ1-2; TRBD1 matches at 7 bases. Germline loops: CDR1 MNHNS, CDR2 SASEGT. The CDR3 has 19 amino acids. V shed 5 bases, J shed 0 bases, and the junction held 18 bases outside the gene matches.

Of note for this clonotype: Relative to the germline gene, one junction end is altered; a read error may explain this. The chain has TRBV28 and TRBJ2-6; D possibly corresponds to TRBD1 (6 bases). The CDR3 runs 17 residues. Germline CDR1 is MDHEN and CDR2 is SYDVKM. DNA for the CDR3: TGTGCCAGCAGAGACGACAGGACATCCTCTGGGGTCAACGTCCTGACTTTC. It specifies CASRDDRTSSGVNVLTF. Together with reference TRBV28 and TRBJ2-6, the CDR3 gives the full variable domain: DVKVTQSSRYLVKRTGEKVFLECVQDMDHENMFWYRQDPGLGLRLIYFSYDVKMKEKGDIPEGYSVSREKKERFSLILESASTNQTSMYLCASRDDRTSSGVNVLTFGAGSRLTVL.

This clonotype was seen more than once but under ten times. The rearrangement joins TRBV7-3 to TRBJ2-5; D ambiguous. The last part of the DNA fits TRBJ2-7 better; the J call may be wrong. CDR1 is SGHTA and CDR2 is FQGTGA in the germline V gene. The CDR3 sequence is 13 residues long. Here the CDR3 DNA reads TGTGCCAGCAGCTTATCGGACGGAAACGAGCAGTACTTC. As protein: CASSLSDGNEQYF.

This sequence joins TRBV6-5 and TRBJ1-3, with D perhaps TRBD1 (6 bases). Looked up from germline, CDR1 is MNHEY and CDR2 is SVGAGI. The CDR3 length is 15 residues. Trimming took off 5 bases at V and 3 bases at J, with 14 bases between the two ends. The CDR3 region has the DNA TGTGCCAGCAGTGTCGGTGGGGGGCTTGGAAACACCATATATTTT. It yields the protein CASSVGGGLGNTIYF.

This clonotype was picked up many times. The CDR3 region is CASSDRDRALSYEQYF. In DNA, the CDR3 is TGTGCCAGCAGCGATCGGGACAGGGCCTTATCCTACGAGCAGTACTTC. The chain couples TRBV9 to TRBJ2-7; 9 bases are a match to TRBD1. Germline V lookup: CDR1 SGDLS, CDR2 YYNGEE. Trimming at V came to 3 bases and at J to 1 base, leaving 8 bases not matched to a gene. The CDR3 is made up of 16 amino acids.

The genes are TRBV12-3 or TRBV12-4 and TRBJ2-7; D is ambiguous. The DNA end is more similar to TRBJ2-5, so the J call may be wrong. This CDR3 has 13 amino acids. The chain's CDR3 is CASSPQLLETQYF. CDR3 nucleotides: TGTGCCAGCAGCCCTCAACTGCTGGAGACCCAGTACTTC.

This clonotype was detected a few times. A read error may be the cause here, since a much bigger clone is one base away. The chain uses TRBV7-4 and TRBJ2-3, with D unresolved. CDR1 is SGHVT, CDR2 SQSDAQ, per germline. The CDR3 has 17 residues. V lost 6 bases, J lost 1 base, and 20 bases lay in between. CDR3 in amino acids: CASRLLTLVVGTDTQYF. In DNA, the CDR3 is TGTGCCAGCAGATTGCTTACTTTAGTAGTGGGCACAGATACGCAGTATTTT.

The chain uses TRBV7-6 and TRBJ2-1, with D maybe TRBD2 (6 bases). The DNA end lines up better with TRBJ2-7; the J call may be wrong. The CDR3 extends over 15 amino acids. Germline-derived CDR1 and CDR2 are SGHVS and FNYEAQ. CDR3 bases: TGTGCCAGCAGCCCCGGCCTTACTAGCACCAACGAGCAGTACTTC. Translated, it gives CASSPGLTSTNEQYF.

The rearrangement joins TRBV6-5 to TRBJ2-2, with D possibly matching TRBD1 (6 bases). Germline V gene lookup returns CDR1 MNHEY and CDR2 SVGAGI. V lost 0 bases and J 6 bases, leaving 14 bases between the germline ends. The CDR3 length is 16 residues. The CDR3 is CASSYSSGTRAGELFF. CDR3 bases: TGTGCCAGCAGTTACTCGTCCGGGACAAGGGCCGGGGAGCTGTTTTTT.

On this clonotype itself: The junction shows a germline mismatch at one end, possibly a read error. The gene calls are TRBV7-9 and TRBJ2-1; D not resolved. There are 13 residues in the CDR3. From germline, CDR1 is SEHNR and CDR2 FQNEAQ (reference sequence). The CDR3 DNA is TGTGCCAGCAGCTTTGGCAGCTACAGTGAGCAGTTCTTC. This encodes CASSFGSYSEQFF.

CDR3 DNA sequence: TGTGCCAGCAGTTTATCAGCGGGAGGAGCAGATACGCAGTATTTT. This encodes CASSLSAGGADTQYF. This rearrangement joins TRBV12-3 or TRBV12-4 to TRBJ2-3; 9 bases agree with TRBD2. The length of the CDR3 is 15 residues. V gave up 2 bases and J gave up 4 bases; unmatched junction bases: 4.

The rearrangement joins TRBV9 to TRBJ1-3; the D is unclear. CDR1 is SGDLS and CDR2 is YYNGEE in the germline V gene. The V gene lost 3 bases and the J gene lost 0 bases, with 10 bases spanning the gap. This CDR3 has 15 amino acids. The CDR3 loop is CASSGGPVSGNTIYF. CDR3 bases: TGTGCCAGCAGCGGTGGACCGGTCTCTGGAAACACCATATATTTT.

The chain carries TRBV29-1 and TRBJ2-1, with 11 nucleotides matching TRBD2. In germline, CDR1 is SQVTM, CDR2 ANQGSEA. Trimming took 1 base from V and 5 from J; bases not matched to a gene: 7. This CDR3 region has 16 residues. The CDR3 sequence is CSVEGWGLAVNNEQFF. Here the CDR3 DNA reads TGCAGCGTTGAAGGGTGGGGACTAGCGGTAAACAATGAGCAGTTCTTC.

J is TRBJ1-2 and V is TRBV18; perhaps TRBD1 as D (5 bases). Germline V gene lookup returns CDR1 KGHSH and CDR2 LQKENI. This CDR3 contains 15 residues. Trimming removed 2 bases at V and 3 bases at J, with 13 bases between. CDR3 sequence reads: CASSPADGGYYGYTF. The CDR3 DNA reads TGTGCCAGCTCACCAGCGGACGGGGGGTACTATGGCTACACCTTC.

This clonotype was picked up a small number of times. Mismatch with germline at one junction end may stem from a read error. The chain employs TRBV10-3 and TRBJ1-4, with 9 bases fitting TRBD1. The length of the CDR3 is 16 residues. CDR1 and CDR2 from the germline V gene are ENHRY and SYGVKD. In DNA, the CDR3 is TGTGCCATCAGTACGGGACAGGGAAGGTCTAATGAAGAACTGTTTTTT. Translated: CAISTGQGRSNEELFF.